This note documents a single TCR beta chain sequence. Its antigen is currently unknown. The time point: cycle 4 day 1 (C4D1), after more than five weeks of nivolumab. Every single patient, without exception, relapsed after autologous stem cell transplantation, and brentuximab vedotin exposure varied. This entry comes from a study of PD-1 blockade in classical Hodgkin lymphoma. Whole-study findings and limits: Prior to therapy, complete responders displayed diversity much like that of newly diagnosed patients. Unlike CD8+ TCR diversity, which did not rise significantly by C4D1, CD4+ TCR diversity did.

Profiling relied on immunoSEQ multiplex PCR, and the TCRdb table lists in-frame clones only, not all of them. The table has 80,000 to 95,000 clones, 83% seen once. The ends were cut back, 0 bases at V and 8 bases at J, with 13 bases in the middle. Germline V lookup: CDR1 GTSNPN, CDR2 SVGIG (reference sequence). This CDR3 contains 14 residues. The clonotype was recovered from a human donor with classical Hodgkin lymphoma. V usage is TRBV30 and J usage is TRBJ1-4; D gene uncertain. The material sequenced was peripheral blood mononuclear cells (PBMCs), taken before the fourth cycle of nivolumab. The CDR3 DNA sequence: TGTGCCTGGAGTGTAGGTACCCTTGGGGAAAAACTGTTTTTT. Translating it yields CAWSVGTLGEKLFF.